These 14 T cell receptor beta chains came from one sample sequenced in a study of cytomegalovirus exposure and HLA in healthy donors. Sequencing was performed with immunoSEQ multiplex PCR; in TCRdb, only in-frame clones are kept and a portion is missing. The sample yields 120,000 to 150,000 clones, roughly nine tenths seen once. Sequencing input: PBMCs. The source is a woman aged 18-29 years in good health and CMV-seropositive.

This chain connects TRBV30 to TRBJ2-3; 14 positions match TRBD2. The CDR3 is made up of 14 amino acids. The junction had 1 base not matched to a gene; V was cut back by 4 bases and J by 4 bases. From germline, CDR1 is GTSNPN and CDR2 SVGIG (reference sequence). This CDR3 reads CAWKGLAGADTQYF. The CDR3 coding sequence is TGTGCCTGGAAGGGACTAGCGGGAGCAGATACGCAGTATTTT. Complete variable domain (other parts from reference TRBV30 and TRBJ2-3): SQTIHQWPATLVQPVGSPLSLECTVEGTSNPNLYWYRQAAGRGLQLLFYSVGIGQISSEVPQNLSASRPQDRQFILSSKKLLLSDSGFYLCAWKGLAGADTQYFGPGTRLTVL.

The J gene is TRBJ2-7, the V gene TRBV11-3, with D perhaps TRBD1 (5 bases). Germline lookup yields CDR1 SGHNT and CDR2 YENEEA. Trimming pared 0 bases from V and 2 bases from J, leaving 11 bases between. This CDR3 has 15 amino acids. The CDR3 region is CASSLDSAGTYEQYF. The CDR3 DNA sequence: TGTGCCAGCAGCTTAGATTCGGCAGGGACCTACGAGCAGTACTTC. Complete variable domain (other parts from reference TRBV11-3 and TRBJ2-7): EAGVVQSPRYKIIEKKQPVAFWCNPISGHNTLYWYLQNLGQGPELLIRYENEEAVDDSQLPKDRFSAERLKGVDSTLKIQPAELGDSAVYLCASSLDSAGTYEQYFGPGTRLTVT.

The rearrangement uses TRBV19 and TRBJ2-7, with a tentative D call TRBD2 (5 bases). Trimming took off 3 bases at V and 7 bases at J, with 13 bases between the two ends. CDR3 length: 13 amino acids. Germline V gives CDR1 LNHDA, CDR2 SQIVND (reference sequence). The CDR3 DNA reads TGTGCCAGTAGTATGTCATATAGAGGGGAGCAGTACTTC. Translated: CASSMSYRGEQYF.

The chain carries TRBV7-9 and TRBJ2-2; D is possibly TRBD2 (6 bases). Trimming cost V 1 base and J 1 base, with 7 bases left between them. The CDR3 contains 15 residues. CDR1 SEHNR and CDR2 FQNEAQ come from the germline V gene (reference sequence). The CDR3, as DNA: TGTGCCAGCAGCTTAGGGGGGGTGAACACCGGGGAGCTGTTTTTT. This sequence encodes CASSLGGVNTGELFF.

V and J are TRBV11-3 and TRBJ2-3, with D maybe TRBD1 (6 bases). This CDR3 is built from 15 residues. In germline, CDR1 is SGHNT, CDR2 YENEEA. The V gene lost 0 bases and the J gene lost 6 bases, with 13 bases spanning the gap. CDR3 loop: CASSLEDSPGDTQYF. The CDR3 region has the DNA TGTGCCAGCAGCTTAGAGGACAGTCCGGGGGATACGCAGTATTTT.

CDR3: CSVEDGQYRENTEAFF. In DNA form, the CDR3 reads TGCAGCGTTGAAGATGGGCAATACAGGGAGAACACTGAAGCTTTCTTT. The rearrangement joins TRBV29-1 to TRBJ1-1; weak D call: TRBD1 (6 bases). V was shortened by 0 bases and J by 1 base, with 15 bases between the two germline ends. Germline CDR1 reads SQVTM; CDR2 reads ANQGSEA. There are 16 residues in the CDR3.

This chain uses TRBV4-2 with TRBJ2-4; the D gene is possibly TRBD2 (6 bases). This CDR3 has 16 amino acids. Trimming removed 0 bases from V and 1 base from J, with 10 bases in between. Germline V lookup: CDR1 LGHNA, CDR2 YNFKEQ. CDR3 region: CASSQDRGRAKNIQYF. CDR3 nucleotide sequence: TGTGCCAGCAGCCAAGACCGGGGGAGGGCCAAAAACATTCAGTACTTC.

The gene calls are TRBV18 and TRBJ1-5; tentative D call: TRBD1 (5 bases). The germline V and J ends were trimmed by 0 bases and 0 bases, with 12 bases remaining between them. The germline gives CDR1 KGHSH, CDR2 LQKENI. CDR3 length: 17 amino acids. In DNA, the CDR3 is TGTGCCAGCTCACCACCACTGGGGCCATATAGCAATCAGCCCCAGCATTTT. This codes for CASSPPLGPYSNQPQHF.

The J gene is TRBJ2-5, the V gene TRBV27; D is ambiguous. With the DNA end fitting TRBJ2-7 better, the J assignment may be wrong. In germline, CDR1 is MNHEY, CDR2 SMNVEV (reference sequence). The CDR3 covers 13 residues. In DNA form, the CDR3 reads TGTGCCAGCAGTTCGGCTAGACCATACGAGCAGTACTTC. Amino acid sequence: CASSSARPYEQYF.

The DNA of the CDR3 is TGTGCCAGCAGGGCGGGACAGGGAGACTACAATGAGCAGTTCTTC. As protein: CASRAGQGDYNEQFF. The rearrangement joins TRBV2 to TRBJ2-1, with TRBD1 matching over 9 bases. J was trimmed by 3 bases and V by 6 bases; bases with no gene match: 6. Looked up from germline, CDR1 is SNHLY and CDR2 is FYNNEI. The CDR3 totals 15 residues.

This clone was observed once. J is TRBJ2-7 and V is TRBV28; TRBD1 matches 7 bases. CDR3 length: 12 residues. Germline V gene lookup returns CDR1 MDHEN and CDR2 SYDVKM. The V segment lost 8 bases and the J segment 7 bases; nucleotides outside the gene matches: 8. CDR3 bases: TGTGCCAGCGAACAAGGGGGCGATGAGCAGTACTTC. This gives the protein CASEQGGDEQYF.

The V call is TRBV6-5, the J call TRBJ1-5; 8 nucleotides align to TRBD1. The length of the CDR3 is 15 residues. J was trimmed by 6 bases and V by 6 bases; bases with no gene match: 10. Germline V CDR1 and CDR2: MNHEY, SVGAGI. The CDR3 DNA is TGTGCCAGCAGCCCCGGACAGGGCGGAGGTCAGCCCCAGCATTTT. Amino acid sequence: CASSPGQGGGQPQHF.

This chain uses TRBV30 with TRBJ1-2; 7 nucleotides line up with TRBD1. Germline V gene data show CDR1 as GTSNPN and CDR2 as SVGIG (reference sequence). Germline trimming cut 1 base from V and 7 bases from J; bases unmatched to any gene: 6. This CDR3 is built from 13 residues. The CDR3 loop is CAWSATGVGGYTF. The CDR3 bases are TGTGCCTGGAGTGCAACAGGGGTTGGTGGCTACACCTTC.

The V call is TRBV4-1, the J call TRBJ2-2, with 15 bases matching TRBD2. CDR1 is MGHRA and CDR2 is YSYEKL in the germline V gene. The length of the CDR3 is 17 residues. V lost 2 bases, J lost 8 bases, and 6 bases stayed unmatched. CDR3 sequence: CASSQPLGLAGGGELFF. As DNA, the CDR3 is TGCGCCAGCAGCCAACCTCTCGGACTAGCGGGAGGGGGGGAGCTGTTTTTT.